This paragraph reports one TCR beta chain. The data belong to a study of blood T cell repertoires in COVID-19. Whole-study context: The cDNA or gDNA used as material had been derived from T cells, B-cell-depleted T cells, or PBMCs.

The ends lost 2 bases at V and 3 bases at J; junction bases unmatched: 6. CDR1 is SNHLY, CDR2 FYNNEI, per germline. This CDR3 is 16 amino acids long. Participant-reported clinical history was the basis for cohort assignment. TCRdb keeps only in-frame clones here, not all; method: immunoSEQ multiplex PCR. Here the sample spans around 85,000 clones, 85% to 90% being singletons. Sequenced material: PBMCs or T cells enriched from blood (not recorded which). This clonotype was sampled from a woman between 50 and 59 years old with acute COVID-19. The chain couples TRBV2 to TRBJ2-1, with 8 bases aligning to TRBD2. The CDR3 nucleotides read TGTGCCAGCAGTGAACCCGGGACTAGTAACTACAATGAGCAGTTCTTC. This sequence encodes CASSEPGTSNYNEQFF.